These T cell receptor beta chains were read from a single sample in a study of Ad26.COV2.S vaccination and SARS-CoV-2 variants. Produced via immunoSEQ multiplex PCR; TCRdb's table is partial and in-frame only. The table includes nearly 400,000 clones, roughly 90% detected once. This specimen consisted of peripheral blood, obtained in a trial of Ad26.COV2.S vaccine versus placebo. Receptors originate from a person aged 18 to 59 who received the Ad26.COV2.S COVID-19 vaccine or a placebo. Each CDR3 is given with its conserved first and last residue. D genes are given only for firm matches. Rows may omit the clone size; those that give it use once, few, many or a size class.

d_gene	v_gene	abundance	j_gene	CDR3aa	CDR3nt
-	TRBV5-1	-	TRBJ2-3	CASRTTGTLTDTQYF	TGCGCCAGCAGAACCACCGGGACCCTCACAGATACGCAGTATTTT
-	TRBV11-2	-	TRBJ2-3	CASSLHANTDTQYF	TGTGCCAGCAGCTTACATGCTAACACAGATACGCAGTATTTT
-	TRBV5-1	-	TRBJ1-6	CASSPSGGALHF	TGCGCCAGCAGCCCATCTGGGGGAGCCCTCCACTTT
-	TRBV6-2/TRBV6-3	-	TRBJ2-7	CASSPEYEQYF	TGTGCCAGCAGCCCTGAATACGAGCAGTACTTC
-	TRBV6-2/TRBV6-3	-	TRBJ2-7	CASSPGTDGFSYEQYF	TGTGCCAGCAGCCCTGGGACGGACGGGTTCTCCTACGAGCAGTACTTC
-	TRBV2	once	TRBJ2-3	CASSEGVDTQYF	TGTGCCAGCAGTGAAGGTGTAGATACGCAGTATTTT
-	TRBV5-1	many	TRBJ1-5	CASSPYGSGQPQHF	TGCGCCAGCAGCCCGTATGGCTCCGGGCAGCCCCAGCATTTT
TRBD1	TRBV28	-	TRBJ1-2	CASRLQGALGYTF	TGTGCCAGCAGATTACAGGGGGCGCTGGGCTACACCTTC
TRBD1	TRBV27	-	TRBJ1-2	CASSSTDRVGGYTF	TGTGCCAGCAGCTCCACCGACAGGGTGGGAGGCTACACCTTC
TRBD2	TRBV13	once	TRBJ2-1	CASSSSTSGLAGGFLHNEQFF	TGTGCCAGCAGCTCGAGTACATCCGGACTAGCGGGAGGTTTCCTACACAATGAGCAGTTCTTC
TRBD2	TRBV6-2/TRBV6-3	-	TRBJ2-1	CASSYELAGVRWNEQFF	TGTGCCAGCAGTTACGAGCTAGCGGGAGTTCGGTGGAATGAGCAGTTCTTC
-	TRBV5-4	-	TRBJ2-4	CASSAGTAGRGKNIQYF	TGTGCCAGCAGCGCGGGGACTGCCGGTAGGGGCAAAAACATTCAGTACTTC
-	TRBV28	once	TRBJ2-3	CASSLRLSTDTQYF	TGTGCCAGCAGTCTGCGACTAAGCACAGATACGCAGTATTTT
-	TRBV5-1	-	TRBJ1-2	CASSFMIGGRDYGYTF	TGCGCCAGCAGCTTTATGATCGGGGGGCGAGACTATGGCTACACCTTC
TRBD1	TRBV9	-	TRBJ2-2	CASSAGQVPTGELFF	TGTGCCAGCAGCGCGGGACAGGTTCCCACCGGGGAGCTGTTTTTT
-	TRBV2	-	TRBJ1-5	CASRGGYSNQPQHF	TGTGCCAGTCGGGGGGGCTATAGCAATCAGCCCCAGCATTTT
-	TRBV9	-	TRBJ1-6	CASSVSPGTSPLHF	TGTGCCAGCAGCGTATCCCCAGGGACTTCACCCCTCCACTTT
TRBD1	TRBV5-1	-	TRBJ2-3	CASSPPGQGADTQYF	TGCGCCAGCAGCCCGCCGGGACAGGGGGCAGATACGCAGTATTTT
TRBD1	TRBV24-1	-	TRBJ1-5	CATSDGTAASNQPQHF	TGTGCCACCAGTGATGGGACAGCCGCTAGCAATCAGCCCCAGCATTTT
-	TRBV14	-	TRBJ2-1	CASSRSSGREQFF	TGTGCCAGCAGCCGCAGCAGTGGACGGGAGCAGTTCTTC
-	TRBV6-5	-	TRBJ2-1	CASAAGRGEQFF	TGTGCCAGCGCGGCAGGGCGGGGTGAGCAGTTCTTC
TRBD1	TRBV2	-	TRBJ1-1	CASRRTGGIAEAFF	TGTGCCAGCAGGAGGACAGGGGGGATCGCTGAAGCTTTCTTT
TRBD2	TRBV4-3	-	TRBJ2-5	CASSQGQLGGSGQETQYF	TGCGCCAGCAGCCAGGGCCAGTTGGGCGGGAGTGGTCAAGAGACCCAGTACTTC
-	TRBV5-1	-	TRBJ2-7	CASSLGEDAYEQYF	TGCGCCAGCAGCTTGGGTGAGGACGCCTACGAGCAGTACTTC
-	TRBV19	-	TRBJ2-2	CASNDGIAANTGELFF	TGTGCCAGTAATGACGGGATAGCGGCGAACACCGGGGAGCTGTTTTTT
TRBD1	TRBV11-3	-	TRBJ1-2	CASRDRGGYTF	TGTGCCAGCCGAGACAGGGGTGGCTACACCTTC
TRBD1	TRBV5-4	-	TRBJ2-7	CASSWGQTYEQYF	TGTGCCAGCAGCTGGGGACAGACCTACGAGCAGTACTTC
-	TRBV12-3/TRBV12-4	-	TRBJ1-2	CASSLNRVDGYTF	TGTGCCAGCAGTTTGAACAGGGTAGATGGCTACACCTTC
TRBD1	TRBV6-4	-	TRBJ2-3	CASSDSSRGPDTQYF	TGTGCCAGCAGTGACTCGAGCAGGGGGCCAGATACGCAGTATTTT
TRBD1	TRBV6-5	few	TRBJ1-3	CASRTTGRNTIYF	TGTGCCAGCAGGACGACAGGGAGAAACACCATATATTTT
TRBD1	TRBV7-3	-	TRBJ2-7	CARPSCGTGAYEQYF	TGTGCCAGGCCCTCATGTGGGACAGGGGCCTACGAGCAGTACTTC
TRBD2	TRBV6-4	-	TRBJ2-3	CASSKLAGSSDTQYF	TGTGCCAGCAGTAAGTTAGCGGGAAGTTCAGATACGCAGTATTTT
TRBD1	TRBV6-4	-	TRBJ1-6	CASSIQGGNSPLHF	TGTGCCAGCAGTATCCAGGGGGGAAATTCACCCCTCCACTTT
-	TRBV12-3/TRBV12-4	-	TRBJ1-4	CASSSVGEKLFF	TGTGCCAGCAGTTCGGTTGGAGAAAAACTGTTTTTT
-	TRBV14	-	TRBJ1-4	CASSQGARVTNEKLFF	TGTGCCAGCAGCCAAGGCGCCAGGGTGACTAATGAAAAACTGTTTTTT
-	TRBV28	few	TRBJ2-7	CASSSQDTPNYEQYF	TGTGCCAGCAGTTCTCAGGACACGCCTAACTACGAGCAGTACTTC
TRBD1	TRBV6-5	-	TRBJ1-2	CASRRTGYGYTF	TGTGCCAGCAGGAGGACAGGCTATGGCTACACCTTC
TRBD1	TRBV4-2	-	TRBJ1-1	CASSRRQGREAFF	TGTGCCAGCAGCCGGAGACAGGGGAGAGAAGCTTTCTTT
TRBD2	TRBV2	once	TRBJ2-7	CASSTRLAGFYEQYF	TGTGCCAGCAGTACCAGACTAGCGGGATTTTACGAGCAGTACTTC
-	TRBV3-1/TRBV3-2	-	TRBJ2-5	CASSQEGALWETQYF	TGTGCCAGCAGCCAGGAGGGAGCTTTGTGGGAGACCCAGTACTTC
-	TRBV5-1	-	TRBJ2-1	CASTLDNEQFF	TGCGCCAGCACCCTAGACAATGAGCAGTTCTTC
-	TRBV5-6	few	TRBJ2-3	CASSPVRGSDTQYF	TGTGCCAGCAGCCCCGTTCGAGGGTCGGATACGCAGTATTTT
TRBD2	TRBV10-3	-	TRBJ2-1	CAINELAGGYEQFF	TGTGCCATCAACGAACTAGCGGGAGGGTATGAGCAGTTCTTC
-	TRBV9	-	TRBJ1-2	CASSVEGGSHGYTF	TGTGCCAGCAGCGTAGAAGGGGGGTCCCATGGCTACACCTTC
-	TRBV30	few	TRBJ1-6	CAWRKYVGSPLHF	TGTGCCTGGAGGAAATACGTAGGCTCACCCCTCCACTTT
TRBD1	TRBV19	-	TRBJ1-5	CASSMQGGVSNQPQHF	TGTGCCAGTAGTATGCAGGGGGGTGTTAGCAATCAGCCCCAGCATTTT
-	TRBV28	-	TRBJ2-3	CASSLLADTQYF	TGTGCCAGCAGTTTACTAGCAGATACGCAGTATTTT